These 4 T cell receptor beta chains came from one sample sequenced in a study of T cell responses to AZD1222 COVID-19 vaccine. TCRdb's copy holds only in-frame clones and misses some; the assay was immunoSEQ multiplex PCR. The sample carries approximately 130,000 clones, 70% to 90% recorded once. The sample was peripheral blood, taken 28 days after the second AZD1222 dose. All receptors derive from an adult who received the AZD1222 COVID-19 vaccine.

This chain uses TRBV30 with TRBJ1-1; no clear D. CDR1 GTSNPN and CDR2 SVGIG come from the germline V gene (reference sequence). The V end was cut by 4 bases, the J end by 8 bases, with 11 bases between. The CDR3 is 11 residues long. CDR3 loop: CAWTPAREAFF. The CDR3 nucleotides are TGTGCCTGGACCCCGGCCCGGGAAGCTTTCTTT.

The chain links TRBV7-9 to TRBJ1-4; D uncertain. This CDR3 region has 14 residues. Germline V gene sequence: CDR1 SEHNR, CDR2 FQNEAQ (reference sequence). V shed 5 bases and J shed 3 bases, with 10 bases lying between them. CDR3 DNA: TGTGCCAGCAGCAACCTCGGATCTAATGAAAAACTGTTTTTT. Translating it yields CASSNLGSNEKLFF.

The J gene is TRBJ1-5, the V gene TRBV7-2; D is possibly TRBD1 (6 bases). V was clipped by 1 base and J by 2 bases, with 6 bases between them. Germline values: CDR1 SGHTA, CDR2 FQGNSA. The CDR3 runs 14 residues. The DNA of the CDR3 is TGTGCCAGCAGCTTAGACAGGGGCAATCAGCCCCAGCATTTT. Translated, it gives CASSLDRGNQPQHF.

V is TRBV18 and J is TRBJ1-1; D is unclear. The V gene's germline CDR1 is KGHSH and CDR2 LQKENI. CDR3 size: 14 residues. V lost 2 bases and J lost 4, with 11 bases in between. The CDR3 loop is CASSPWDSGTEAFF. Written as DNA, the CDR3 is TGTGCCAGCTCACCATGGGATTCGGGCACTGAAGCTTTCTTT.